The source of this TCR beta chain is a study of tumor-infiltrating lymphocytes in primary liver carcinoma. Co-extraction yielded RNA and DNA from around 20-30 mg of unsorted bulk tissue. Every tumor specimen contained over 75% viable tumor cells. Making TCR beta cDNA involved 400 to 600 ng total RNA and a constant-region primer. Sequencing libraries for TCR beta derived from three nested multiplex PCR rounds that used slightly modified ARM-PCR. The first two PCR rounds, around 10 cycles each, used TRBV1-TRBV30 forward primers and a C-beta reverse primer. TCRdb itself ran the multiplex PCR reads through MiXCR, one entry per CDR3 protein. Counted here are approximately 73,000 distinct CDR3 sequences, about 70% occurring once; the ten biggest clones make up 28%. Comment on this clonotype: Its target is not known.

Study-level points and caveats: All five tumor regions shared only about 7-25% of top clones.

Germline values: CDR1 MNHNY, CDR2 SVGAGI (reference sequence). J lost 8 bases, V lost 2 bases, and 10 bases had no gene match. The CDR3 sequence is 15 residues long. This TCR derives from a man aged 40-55 years with primary liver carcinoma and hepatitis B virus infection. This chain uses TRBV6-6 with TRBJ2-5; the match to TRBD2 covers 8 bases. Sequencing was carried out using liver tumor tissue from sampling region 4. The subset here: tumor region T4, right-lateral pole. DNA of the CDR3: TGTGCCAGCAGTTACGGGACTAGTTTTGGGGATACCCAGTACTTC. Its translation: CASSYGTSFGDTQYF.